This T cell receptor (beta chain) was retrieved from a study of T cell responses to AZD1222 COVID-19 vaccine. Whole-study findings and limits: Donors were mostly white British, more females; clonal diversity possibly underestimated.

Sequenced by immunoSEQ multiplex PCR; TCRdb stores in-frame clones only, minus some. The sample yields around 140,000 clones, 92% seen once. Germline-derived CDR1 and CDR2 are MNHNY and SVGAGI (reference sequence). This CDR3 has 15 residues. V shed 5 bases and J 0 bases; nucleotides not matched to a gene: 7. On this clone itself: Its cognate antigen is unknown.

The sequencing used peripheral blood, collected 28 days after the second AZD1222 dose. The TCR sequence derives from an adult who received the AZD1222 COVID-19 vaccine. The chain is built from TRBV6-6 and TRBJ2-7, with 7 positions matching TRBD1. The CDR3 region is CASSALQGPSYEQYF. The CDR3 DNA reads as TGTGCCAGCAGTGCGCTACAGGGGCCCTCCTACGAGCAGTACTTC.